The source of this TCR beta chain is a study of blood T cell repertoires in COVID-19. Method: immunoSEQ multiplex PCR; TCRdb's copy keeps in-frame clones and lacks some. The table shows 150,000 to 200,000 clones, with about nine tenths occurring only once. CDR3 length: 13 amino acids. V trimming: 7 bases; J trimming: 8 bases; junction bases outside the gene matches: 8. CDR1 is MDHEN, CDR2 SYDVKM, per germline. This sequence joins TRBV28 and TRBJ1-5; 7 nucleotides agree with TRBD1. Specimen: peripheral blood. This sequence originates from a woman in her fifties or sixties with COVID-19, enrolled during active disease. CDR3 protein: CASTEQGFEPQHF. The CDR3 region has the DNA TGTGCCAGCACCGAACAGGGGTTTGAGCCCCAGCATTTT.